Below, one T cell receptor beta chain is given with its context. The antigen is not known. Germline CDR1 reads SGHNT; CDR2 reads YYREEE (reference sequence). The CDR3 loop spans 20 amino acids. V trimming: 2 bases; J trimming: 0 bases; junction bases outside the gene matches: 18. Data came from immunoSEQ multiplex PCR; TCRdb stores just in-frame clones and leaves some out. The sample includes approximately 140,000 clones, about 91% of them seen just once. This sample stems from a study of cytotoxic CD8 clonotypes in ibrutinib-treated CLL. Study in general: Response was recorded as partial in approximately 25 patients and complete in 2; at median approximately 63 months, around 15 remained remitted and some 12 had progressed. Treatment had run for a median about 11 months, range 6 to 36, when response samples were taken. Study-wide points: The study found public clonotypes uncommon, contracting or stable on treatment.

The source was PBMCs, collected after 12 months of ibrutinib treatment. The receptor was isolated from a human donor with chronic lymphocytic leukemia. This chain connects TRBV5-4 to TRBJ2-7, with 9 bases matching TRBD2. CDR3 in amino acids: CASSFYPLREGLGSSYEQYF. The DNA for the CDR3 is TGTGCCAGCAGCTTTTACCCCTTGCGGGAGGGCCTTGGAAGCTCCTACGAGCAGTACTTC. The full variable domain, with the rest looked up from reference TRBV5-4 and TRBJ2-7, is ETGVTQSPTHLIKTRGQQVTLRCSSQSGHNTVSWYQQALGQGPQFIFQYYREEENGRGNFPPRFSGLQFPNYSSELNVNALELDDSALYLCASSFYPLREGLGSSYEQYFGPGTRLTVT.